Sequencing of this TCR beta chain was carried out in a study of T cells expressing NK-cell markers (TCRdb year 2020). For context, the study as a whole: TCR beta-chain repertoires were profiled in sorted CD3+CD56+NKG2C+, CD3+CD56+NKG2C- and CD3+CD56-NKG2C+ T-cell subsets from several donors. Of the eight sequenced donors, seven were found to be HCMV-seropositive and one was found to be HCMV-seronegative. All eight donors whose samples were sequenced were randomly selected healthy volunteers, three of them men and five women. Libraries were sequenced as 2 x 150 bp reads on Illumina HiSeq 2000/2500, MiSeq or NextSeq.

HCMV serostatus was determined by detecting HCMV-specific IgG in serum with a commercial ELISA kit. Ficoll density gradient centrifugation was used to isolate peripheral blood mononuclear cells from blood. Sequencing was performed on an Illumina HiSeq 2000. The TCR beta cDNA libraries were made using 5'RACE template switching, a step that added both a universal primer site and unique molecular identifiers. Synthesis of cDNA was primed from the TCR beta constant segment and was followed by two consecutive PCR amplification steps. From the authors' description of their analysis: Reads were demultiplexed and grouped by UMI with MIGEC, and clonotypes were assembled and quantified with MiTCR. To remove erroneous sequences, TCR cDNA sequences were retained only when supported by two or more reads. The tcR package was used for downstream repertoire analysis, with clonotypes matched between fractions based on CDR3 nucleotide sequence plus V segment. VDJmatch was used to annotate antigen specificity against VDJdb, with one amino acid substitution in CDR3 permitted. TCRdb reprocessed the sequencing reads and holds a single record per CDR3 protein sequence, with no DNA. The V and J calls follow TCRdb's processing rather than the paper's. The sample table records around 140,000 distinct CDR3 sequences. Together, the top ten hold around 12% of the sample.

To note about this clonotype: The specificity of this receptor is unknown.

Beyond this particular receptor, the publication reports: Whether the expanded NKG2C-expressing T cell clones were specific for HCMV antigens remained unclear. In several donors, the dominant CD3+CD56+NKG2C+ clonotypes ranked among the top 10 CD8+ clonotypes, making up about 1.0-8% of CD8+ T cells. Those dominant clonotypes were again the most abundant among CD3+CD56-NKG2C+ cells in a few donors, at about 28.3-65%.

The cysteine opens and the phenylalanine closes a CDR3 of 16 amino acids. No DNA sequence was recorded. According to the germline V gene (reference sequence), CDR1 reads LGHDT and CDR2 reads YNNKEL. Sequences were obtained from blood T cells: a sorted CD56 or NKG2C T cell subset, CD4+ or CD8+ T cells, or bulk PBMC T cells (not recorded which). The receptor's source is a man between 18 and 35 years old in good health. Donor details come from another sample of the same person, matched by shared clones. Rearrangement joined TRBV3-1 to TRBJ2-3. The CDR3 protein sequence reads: CASSQRTSDSTDTQYF.